The text below deals with one T cell receptor beta chain. Per the original data handling: Estimation of nucleated cell counts was performed using reference gene primer amplification. This table comes from immunoSEQ multiplex PCR, and its TCRdb copy is limited to in-frame clones, with some not included. That table supplies the V and J calls and clone size; D and trimming were determined from the DNA. The sample contains around 70,000 clones, more than 75% of which appear only once. This entry is derived from a study of blood T cell repertoires in COVID-19. Study at large: Acute and convalescent COVID-19 specimens originated in the United States, Italy and Spain. Sample material is recorded as cDNA or gDNA derived from T cells, B-cell-depleted T cells, or PBMCs.

This receptor was identified in a woman aged 18-30 years with acute or convalescent COVID-19. Sequenced material: peripheral blood.

CDR3 in DNA: TGTGCCAGCAGCGAACCGGGACAGTATTTACATGAGCAGTTCTTC. Protein: CASSEPGQYLHEQFF. The chain employs TRBV3-1 (or the pseudogene TRBV3-2) and TRBJ2-1; the match to TRBD1 covers 7 bases. CDR1 is LGHDT, CDR2 YNNKEL, per germline (reference sequence). The CDR3 is made up of 15 amino acids. Unmatched junction bases numbered 12, after V lost 5 bases and J lost 8 bases.